One sample yielded the 22 T cell receptor beta chains listed below, sequenced in a study of tissue T cells after allogeneic stem cell transplantation. TCRdb keeps only in-frame clones here, not all; method: immunoSEQ multiplex PCR. The sample consists of tens of thousands of clones, about two thirds of them appearing once. What was sequenced was spleen. Every receptor here comes from a female BALB/c mouse in good health. The strain's MHC: H2-d.

About this clone: Mouse gene names and germline throughout. The read ends 1 residue early relative to the CDR3; the germline J gene fills the gap. The J gene is TRBJ1-3, the V gene TRBV13-2, with unresolved D. Germline CDR1 and CDR2: NNHNN and SYGAGS (reference sequence). The CDR3 has 12 residues. Trimming removed 5 bases at V and 0 bases at J, with 3 bases between. CDR3 loop: CASGTSGNTLYF. Partial CDR3 DNA: TGTGCCAGCGGAACTTCTGGAAATACGCTCTAT.

This clone showed up just a few times. Mouse germline and gene names are used. CDR3 amino acids: CASRRDNNNQAPLF. The CDR3 bases that were read are TGTGCTAGCAGACGGGACAATAACAACCAGGCTCCGCTT. J is TRBJ1-5 and V is TRBV29; TRBD1 might be the D (6 bases). The CDR3 is cut off 1 residue early in the read; its end comes from the germline J gene. The CDR3 is made up of 14 amino acids. V lost 6 bases and J lost 0, with 9 bases in between. Germline-derived CDR1 and CDR2 are MSHET and SYDVDS.

Comments on this clone: Here the gene names and germline are mouse. Read data end 1 residue before the CDR3 end; the end is taken from the germline J gene. This chain joins TRBV13-2 and TRBJ2-3; D unresolved. With 0 bases removed from V and 3 bases from J, the gap between germline ends came to 11 bases. This CDR3 comprises 15 residues. Looked up from germline, CDR1 is NNHNN and CDR2 is SYGAGS (reference sequence). This CDR3 is CASGDAGGRAETLYF. The part of the CDR3 DNA that was read is TGTGCCAGCGGTGATGCAGGAGGGAGGGCAGAAACGCTGTAT.

A note on this clone: These gene names are mouse names. The CDR3 is cut off 1 residue early in the read; its end comes from the germline J gene. The chain has TRBV14 and TRBJ2-3, with TRBD1 as a possible D gene (6 bases). Trimming removed 5 bases at V and 0 bases at J, with 13 bases between. Germline lookup yields CDR1 SGHDT and CDR2 FRDEAV. The CDR3 spans 15 residues. The CDR3 bases that were read are TGTGCCAGCAGCCCCGGGACAAGTAGTGCAGAAACGCTGTAT. It codes for CASSPGTSSAETLY. The whole CDR3 protein is CASSPGTSSAETLYF.

Comments on this clone: The genes and germline here are from mouse. The CDR3 extends 1 residue past the end of the read, so its final part is completed from the germline J gene. V usage is TRBV5 and J usage is TRBJ2-4; 8 positions match TRBD1. J was trimmed by 6 bases and V by 1 base; bases with no gene match: 0. This CDR3 is 13 amino acids long. The germline V gene has CDR1 LGHNA and CDR2 YNLKQL (reference sequence). The CDR3 bases that were read are TGTGCCAGCAGCCAAGGGGACAGGAACACCTTGTAC. This codes for CASSQGDRNTLY. The full CDR3 reads CASSQGDRNTLYF.

Concerning this clone: Gene names are mouse gene names. The CDR3 end is not reached by the read, which stops 1 residue before it; the germline J gene fills it in. The chain couples TRBV1 to TRBJ2-7, with 11 bases aligning to TRBD2. After removal of 0 bases from V and 7 bases from J, the junction contained 5 bases not matched to a gene. The CDR3 is 15 residues long. CDR1 is NSQYPW and CDR2 is LRSPGD in the germline V gene (reference sequence). The CDR3 sequence is CTCSAELGGRREQYF. CDR3 DNA (partial): TGCACCTGCAGTGCAGAACTGGGGGGGCGAAGAGAACAGTAC.

For this clone: These gene names are mouse names. The read comes to an end 1 residue before the CDR3 does, leaving the germline J gene to fill in the end. This rearrangement joins TRBV13-2 to TRBJ2-5; 9 bases fit TRBD1. The germline CDR1 and CDR2 sequences are NNHNN and SYGAGS (reference sequence). V gave up 3 bases and J gave up 1 base; unmatched junction bases: 0. This CDR3 region has 14 residues. The CDR3 loop is CASGGTGDQDTQYF. The CDR3 bases that were read are TGTGCCAGCGGTGGGACAGGGGACCAAGACACCCAGTAC.

On this clone: Any gene name here is a mouse gene name. The read ends 1 residue before the CDR3 terminus; that terminus is restored from the germline J gene. The chain is built from TRBV24 and TRBJ1-6, with D possibly being TRBD1 (5 bases). TRBJ1-6 is identified as an open reading frame with a role that is uncertain. V was clipped by 1 base and J by 0 bases, with 7 bases between them. CDR1 KGHTA and CDR2 FRNEEI come from the germline V gene. This CDR3 has 16 amino acids. CDR3 protein: CASSLWDYSYNSPLYF. The covered CDR3 bases are TGTGCCAGCAGTCTGTGGGACTATTCCTATAATTCGCCCCTCTAC.

This clone has just a few counts. Gene names and germline match the mouse. From the germline J gene comes the end of the CDR3, since the read stops 1 residue before it. This chain joins TRBV1 and TRBJ2-7, with D possibly being TRBD1 or TRBD2 (5 bases each). The V and J ends lost 3 bases and 5 bases respectively, with 8 bases between them. This CDR3 spans 12 amino acids. Germline V gene sequence: CDR1 NSQYPW, CDR2 LRSPGD (reference sequence). Partial CDR3 DNA: TGCACCTGCAGTGCGCGGGGCGATGAACAGTAC. It codes for CTCSARGDEQY. The entire CDR3 protein is CTCSARGDEQYF.

The table lists this clone with a count of one. The gene names given are mouse names. Read coverage stops 1 residue before the CDR3 terminus; the germline J gene supplies the remainder. V is TRBV5 and J is TRBJ2-3; 13 nucleotides match TRBD2. The CDR3 runs to 17 residues. With V trimmed by 4 bases and J by 0 bases, 4 bases remained unmatched. CDR1 and CDR2 (germline): LGHNA, YNLKQL (reference sequence). CDR3 bases read: TGTGCCAGCAGCCGGGACTGGGGGGGATCTAGTGCAGAAACGCTGTAT. Protein: CASSRDWGGSSAETLY. In full, the CDR3 is CASSRDWGGSSAETLYF.

As concerns this clone: Genes and germline come from the mouse. The read is 1 residue too short to cover the CDR3 end, so that end is filled in from the germline J gene. V gene TRBV13-2 combines with J gene TRBJ2-4; TRBD1 aligns across 8 bases. The CDR3 length is 13 residues. With 5 bases clipped from V and 3 bases from J, the junction kept 2 bases outside the gene matches. The V gene's germline CDR1 is NNHNN and CDR2 SYGAGS (reference sequence). The CDR3 region is CASGGTGQNTLYF. The CDR3 bases that were read are TGTGCCAGCGGAGGGACAGGACAAAACACCTTGTAC.

In the case of this clone: Gene and germline names: mouse. Sequencing ends 1 residue short of the CDR3 end; the germline J gene provides the rest. The genes are TRBV1 and TRBJ2-5; D remains ambiguous. Germline CDR1 is NSQYPW and CDR2 is LRSPGD (reference sequence). The CDR3 is 11 residues long. The V end lost 2 bases, the J end lost 4 bases, and 1 base lay between the germline ends. The CDR3 is CTCSAKDTQYF. CDR3 DNA (partial): TGCACCTGCAGTGCAAAAGACACCCAGTAC.

In the case of this clone: The gene symbols are mouse symbols. From the germline J gene comes the end of the CDR3, since the read stops 1 residue before it. J is TRBJ1-4 and V is TRBV4; D possibly corresponds to TRBD1 (6 bases). The CDR3 has 17 residues. V dropped 4 bases and J dropped 0 bases, with 15 bases sitting between them. Germline-derived CDR1 and CDR2 are LGHDT and YNNKQL (reference sequence). The CDR3 bases that were read are TGTGCCAGCAGCTCCCTCACGGGACAAATTTCCAACGAAAGATTATTT. This sequence encodes CASSSLTGQISNERLF. The full-length CDR3 reads as CASSSLTGQISNERLFF. Combining the CDR3 with reference TRBV4 and TRBJ1-4 gives the whole variable domain ETAVFQTPNYHVTQVGNEVSFNCKQTLGHDTMYWYKQDSKKLLKIMFSYNNKQLIVNETVPRRFSPQSSDKAHLNLRIKSVEPEDSAVYLCASSSLTGQISNERLFFGHGTKLSVL.

About this clone itself: The genes and germline here are from mouse. Coverage ceases 1 residue before the CDR3 finishes, and the germline J gene fills in the end. The genes are TRBV13-1 and TRBJ2-3; D tentatively fits TRBD1 or TRBD2 (6 bases each). Trimming left V 3 bases short and J 3 bases short, with 8 bases between. This CDR3 comprises 13 residues. The V gene's germline CDR1 is NSHNY and CDR2 SYGAGN. CDR3 in amino acids: CASSAGAAETLYF. CDR3 DNA (partial): TGTGCCAGCAGTGCGGGGGCCGCAGAAACGCTGTAT.

In the case of this clone: All gene names here are mouse names. The CDR3 extends 1 residue past the end of the read, so its final part is completed from the germline J gene. V is TRBV2 and J is TRBJ2-1, with D tentatively TRBD1 (6 bases). CDR1 and CDR2 from the germline V gene are LGHNA and YSYQKL. The CDR3 loop spans 14 amino acids. V lost 2 bases to trimming and J lost 5 bases, with 10 bases between them. Partial CDR3 DNA: TGTGCCAGCAGCCAATCGGGACAACATGCTGAGCAGTTC. The encoded protein is CASSQSGQHAEQF. The whole CDR3 protein reads CASSQSGQHAEQFF.

Regarding this clone: Gene names are mouse gene names. With the read ending 1 residue before the CDR3 end, the germline J gene is used to fill in that end. The chain combines TRBV13-2 with TRBJ2-5, with TRBD1 matching 7 bases. CDR1 and CDR2 from the germline V gene are NNHNN and SYGAGS (reference sequence). This CDR3 spans 14 amino acids. The trim removed 2 bases at V and 2 bases at J, leaving 2 bases unmatched. This chain's CDR3 is CASGDPGGQDTQYF. The covered CDR3 bases are TGTGCCAGCGGTGACCCAGGGGGCCAAGACACCCAGTAC.

Only a few counts were recorded for this clone. Gene names and germline refer to mouse. The CDR3 end is not reached by the read, which stops 1 residue before it; the germline J gene fills it in. This chain uses TRBV4 with TRBJ2-1, with no clear D. Trimming removed 3 bases at V and 3 bases at J, with 3 bases between. The CDR3 consists of 12 residues. The germline V gene has CDR1 LGHDT and CDR2 YNNKQL (reference sequence). CDR3 amino acids: CASSYGYAEQFF. Partial CDR3 DNA: TGTGCCAGCAGCTACGGCTATGCTGAGCAGTTC.

To note about this clone: Mouse germline and gene names are used. The read ends 1 residue before the CDR3 terminus; that terminus is restored from the germline J gene. The V call is TRBV19, the J call TRBJ2-2; TRBD2 agrees at 9 bases. Per germline, CDR1 FNHDT and CDR2 SITEND (reference sequence). This CDR3 has 16 residues. With V trimmed by 4 bases and J by 2 bases, 6 bases remained unmatched. The CDR3 loop is CASSPPGGGNTGQLYF. The part of the CDR3 DNA that was read is TGTGCCAGCAGTCCCCCTGGGGGGGGCAACACCGGGCAGCTCTAC.

This clone was seen a handful of times. Gene names follow the mouse nomenclature. The DNA ends 1 residue before the CDR3 does, and the rest of the CDR3 is filled in from the germline J gene. The chain joins TRBV13-1 to TRBJ2-7; 11 bases are a match to TRBD1. The trim removed 3 bases at V and 7 bases at J, leaving 3 bases unmatched. Germline V gene lookup returns CDR1 NSHNY and CDR2 SYGAGN. The length of the CDR3 is 13 residues. CDR3 loop: CASSAGQGGEQYF. CDR3 DNA (partial): TGTGCCAGCAGTGCGGGACAGGGGGGGGAACAGTAC.

With respect to this clone: The listed genes are named as in mouse. Read data end 1 residue before the CDR3 end; the end is taken from the germline J gene. V and J are TRBV5 and TRBJ2-2; 9 bases map to TRBD2. J was trimmed by 1 base and V by 4 bases; bases with no gene match: 4. Germline lookup yields CDR1 LGHNA and CDR2 YNLKQL (reference sequence). The CDR3 spans 16 residues. CDR3 region: CASSPPGLGNTGQLYF. CDR3 DNA, as far as it was read: TGTGCCAGCAGCCCTCCGGGACTGGGAAACACCGGGCAGCTCTAC.

Concerning this clone: Gene names denote mouse genes. The missing CDR3 end, 1 residue past where the read stops, is filled in from the germline J gene. The chain is built from TRBV20 and TRBJ1-4; D perhaps matches TRBD1 (5 bases). V was clipped by 0 bases and J by 0 bases, with 8 bases between them. The CDR3 runs 15 residues. Per germline, CDR1 GFQATS and CDR2 STVNSAI. CDR3 DNA (partial): TGTGGTGCTAGGGAACCAGGGCTTTCCAACGAAAGATTATTT. Its protein is CGAREPGLSNERLF. The CDR3 in its entirety is CGAREPGLSNERLFF.

On this clone: Gene names and germline match the mouse. The read ends 1 residue shy of where the CDR3 ends; the end is completed using the germline J gene. This chain connects TRBV16 to TRBJ2-2, with TRBD2 matching over 11 bases. From germline, CDR1 is SGHSA and CDR2 FRNQAP. The ends lost 5 bases at V and 2 bases at J; junction bases unmatched: 1. The CDR3 spans 15 residues. The covered CDR3 bases are TGTGCAAGCAGCAGGACTGGGGGGAACACCGGGCAGCTCTAC. Translation gives CASSRTGGNTGQLY. The whole CDR3 region reads CASSRTGGNTGQLYF.